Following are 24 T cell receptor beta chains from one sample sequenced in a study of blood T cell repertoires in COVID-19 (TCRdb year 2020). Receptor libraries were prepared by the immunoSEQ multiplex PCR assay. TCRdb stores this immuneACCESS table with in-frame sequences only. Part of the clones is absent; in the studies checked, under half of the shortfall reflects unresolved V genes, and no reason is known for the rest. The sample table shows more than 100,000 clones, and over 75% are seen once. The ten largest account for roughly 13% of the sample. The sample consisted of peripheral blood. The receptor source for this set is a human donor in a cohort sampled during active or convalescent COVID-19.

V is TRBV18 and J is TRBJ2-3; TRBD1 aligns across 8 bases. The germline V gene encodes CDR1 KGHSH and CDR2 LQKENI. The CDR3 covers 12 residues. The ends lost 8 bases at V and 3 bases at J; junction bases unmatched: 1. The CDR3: CASGQGTDTQYF. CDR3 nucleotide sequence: TGTGCCAGCGGACAGGGAACAGATACGCAGTATTTT.

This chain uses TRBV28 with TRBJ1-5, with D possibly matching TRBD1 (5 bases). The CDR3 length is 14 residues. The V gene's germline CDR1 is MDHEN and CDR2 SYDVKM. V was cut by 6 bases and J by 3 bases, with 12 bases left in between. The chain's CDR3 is CASRNQGNNQPQHF. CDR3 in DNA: TGTGCCAGCAGAAATCAGGGAAACAATCAGCCCCAGCATTTT.

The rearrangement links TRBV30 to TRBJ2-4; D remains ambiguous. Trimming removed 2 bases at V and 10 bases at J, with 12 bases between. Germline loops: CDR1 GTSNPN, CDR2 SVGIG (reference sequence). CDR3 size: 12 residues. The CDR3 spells CAWSLTATIQYF. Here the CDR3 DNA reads TGTGCCTGGAGTTTAACCGCGACAATTCAGTACTTC.

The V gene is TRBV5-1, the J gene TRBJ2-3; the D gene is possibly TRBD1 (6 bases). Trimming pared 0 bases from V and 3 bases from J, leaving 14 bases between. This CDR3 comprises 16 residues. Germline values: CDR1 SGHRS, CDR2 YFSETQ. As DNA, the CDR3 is TGCGCCAGCAGCTTGGATGGACAGCCCGGGACAGATACGCAGTATTTT. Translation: CASSLDGQPGTDTQYF.

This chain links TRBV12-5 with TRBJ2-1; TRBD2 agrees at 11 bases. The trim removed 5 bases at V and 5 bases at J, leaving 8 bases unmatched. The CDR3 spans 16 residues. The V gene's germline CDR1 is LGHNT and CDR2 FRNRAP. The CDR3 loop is CASGRNSGGVDNEQFF. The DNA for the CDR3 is TGTGCTAGTGGTCGAAATAGCGGGGGGGTAGACAATGAGCAGTTCTTC.

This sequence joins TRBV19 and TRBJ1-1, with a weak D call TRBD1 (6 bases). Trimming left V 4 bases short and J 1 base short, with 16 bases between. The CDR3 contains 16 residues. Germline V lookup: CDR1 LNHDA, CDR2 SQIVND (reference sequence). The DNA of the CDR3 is TGTGCCAGTAGTAGTGTCGATGACAGGTGGAACACTGAAGCTTTCTTT. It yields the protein CASSSVDDRWNTEAFF.

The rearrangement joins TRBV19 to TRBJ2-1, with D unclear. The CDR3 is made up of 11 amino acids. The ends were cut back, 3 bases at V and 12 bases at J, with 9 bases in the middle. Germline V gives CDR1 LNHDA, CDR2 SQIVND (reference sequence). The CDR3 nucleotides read TGTGCCAGTAGTATCCCCGGTCTGCAGTTCTTC. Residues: CASSIPGLQFF.

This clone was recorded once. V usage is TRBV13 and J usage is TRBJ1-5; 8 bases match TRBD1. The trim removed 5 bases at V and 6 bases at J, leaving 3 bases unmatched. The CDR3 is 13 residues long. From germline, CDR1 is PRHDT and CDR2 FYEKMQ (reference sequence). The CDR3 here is CASSDTGGQPQHF. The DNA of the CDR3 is TGTGCCAGCAGCGACACAGGGGGTCAGCCCCAGCATTTT.

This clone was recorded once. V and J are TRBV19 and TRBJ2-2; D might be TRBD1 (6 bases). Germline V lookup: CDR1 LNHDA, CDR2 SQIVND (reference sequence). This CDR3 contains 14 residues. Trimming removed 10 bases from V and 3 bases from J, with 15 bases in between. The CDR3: CATTRQGYTGELFF. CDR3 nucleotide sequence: TGTGCCACTACCCGGCAGGGGTACACCGGGGAGCTGTTTTTT.

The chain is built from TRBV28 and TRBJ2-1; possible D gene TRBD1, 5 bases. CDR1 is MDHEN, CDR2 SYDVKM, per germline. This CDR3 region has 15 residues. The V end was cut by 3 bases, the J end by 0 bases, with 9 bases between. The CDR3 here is CASSFQGSSYNEQFF. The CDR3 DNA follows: TGTGCCAGCAGTTTTCAGGGTAGCTCCTACAATGAGCAGTTCTTC.

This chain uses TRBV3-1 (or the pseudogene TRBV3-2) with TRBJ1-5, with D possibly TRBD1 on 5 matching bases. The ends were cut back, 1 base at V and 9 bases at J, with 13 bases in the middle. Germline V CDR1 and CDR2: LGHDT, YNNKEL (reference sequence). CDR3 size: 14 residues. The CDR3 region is CASSQGRGRMPQHF. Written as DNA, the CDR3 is TGTGCCAGCAGCCAAGGGAGGGGCCGGATGCCCCAGCATTTT.

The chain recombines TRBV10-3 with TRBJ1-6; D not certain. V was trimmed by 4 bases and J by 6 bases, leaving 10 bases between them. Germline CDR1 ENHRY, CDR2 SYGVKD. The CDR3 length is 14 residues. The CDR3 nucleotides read TGTGCCATCAGTGGTTTACAGCCTAATTCACCCCTCCACTTT. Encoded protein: CAISGLQPNSPLHF.

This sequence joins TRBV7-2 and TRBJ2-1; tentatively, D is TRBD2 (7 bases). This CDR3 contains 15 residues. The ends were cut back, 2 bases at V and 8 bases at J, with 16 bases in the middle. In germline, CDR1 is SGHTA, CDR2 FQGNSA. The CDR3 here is CASSLRGAGRDEQFF. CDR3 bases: TGTGCCAGCAGCTTACGGGGGGCCGGTAGGGATGAGCAGTTCTTC.

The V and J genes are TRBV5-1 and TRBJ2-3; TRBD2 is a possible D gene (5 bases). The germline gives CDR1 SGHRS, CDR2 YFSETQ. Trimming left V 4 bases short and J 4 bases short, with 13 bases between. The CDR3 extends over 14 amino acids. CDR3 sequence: CASSIETISDTQYF. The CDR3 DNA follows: TGCGCCAGCAGCATAGAGACTATCTCAGATACGCAGTATTTT.

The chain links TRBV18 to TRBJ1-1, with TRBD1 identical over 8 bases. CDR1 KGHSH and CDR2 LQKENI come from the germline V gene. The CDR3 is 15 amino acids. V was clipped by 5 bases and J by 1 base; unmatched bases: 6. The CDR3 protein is CASSSRTGQNTEAFF. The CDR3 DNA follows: TGTGCCAGCTCATCTAGGACAGGGCAGAACACTGAAGCTTTCTTT.

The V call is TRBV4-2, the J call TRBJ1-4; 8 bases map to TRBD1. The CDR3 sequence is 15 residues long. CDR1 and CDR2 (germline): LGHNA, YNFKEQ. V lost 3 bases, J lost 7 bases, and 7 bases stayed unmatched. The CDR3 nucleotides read TGTGCCAGCAGCCAGCCGGCGACAGGGGTTGAAAAACTGTTTTTT. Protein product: CASSQPATGVEKLFF.

The CDR3 loop reads CASSEGATATNEKLFF. The CDR3 DNA follows: TGTGCCAGCAGCGAGGGGGCGACAGCAACTAATGAAAAACTGTTTTTT. The rearrangement joins TRBV7-6 to TRBJ1-4; 7 bases fit TRBD1. Unmatched junction bases numbered 6, after V lost 5 bases and J lost 0 bases. CDR3 length: 16 amino acids. The germline V gene has CDR1 SGHVS and CDR2 FNYEAQ.

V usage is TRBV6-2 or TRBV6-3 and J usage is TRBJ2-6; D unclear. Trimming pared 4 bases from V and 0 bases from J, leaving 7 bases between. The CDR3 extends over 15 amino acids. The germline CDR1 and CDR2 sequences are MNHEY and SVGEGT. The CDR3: CASSSTYSGANVLTF. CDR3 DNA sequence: TGTGCCAGCAGTTCAACCTACTCTGGGGCCAACGTCCTGACTTTC.

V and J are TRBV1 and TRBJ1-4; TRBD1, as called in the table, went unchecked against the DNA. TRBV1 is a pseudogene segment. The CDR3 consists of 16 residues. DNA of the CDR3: TGCACCAGCAGCCCGGAAACAGGGATTGAGGCTGAAAAACTGTTTTTT. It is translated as CTSSPETGIEAEKLFF.

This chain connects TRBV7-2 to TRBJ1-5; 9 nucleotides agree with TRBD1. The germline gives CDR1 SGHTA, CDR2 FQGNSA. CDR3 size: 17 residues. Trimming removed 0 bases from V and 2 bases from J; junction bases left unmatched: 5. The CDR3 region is CASSLAQGQGGNQPQHF. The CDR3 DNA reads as TGTGCCAGCAGCTTAGCGCAGGGACAGGGTGGCAATCAGCCCCAGCATTTT.

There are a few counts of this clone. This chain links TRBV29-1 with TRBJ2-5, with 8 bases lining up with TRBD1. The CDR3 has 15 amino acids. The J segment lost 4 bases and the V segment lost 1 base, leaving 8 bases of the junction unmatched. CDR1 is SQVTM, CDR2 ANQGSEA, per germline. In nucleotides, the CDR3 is TGCAGCGTTGAAGGTGGACAGGGTGTAGGAGAGACCCAGTACTTC. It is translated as CSVEGGQGVGETQYF.

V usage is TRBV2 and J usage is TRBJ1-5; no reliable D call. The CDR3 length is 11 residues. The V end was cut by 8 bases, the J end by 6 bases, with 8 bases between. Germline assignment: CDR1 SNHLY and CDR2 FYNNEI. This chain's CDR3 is CASGSGQPQHF. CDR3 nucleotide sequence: TGTGCCAGCGGATCGGGTCAGCCCCAGCATTTT.

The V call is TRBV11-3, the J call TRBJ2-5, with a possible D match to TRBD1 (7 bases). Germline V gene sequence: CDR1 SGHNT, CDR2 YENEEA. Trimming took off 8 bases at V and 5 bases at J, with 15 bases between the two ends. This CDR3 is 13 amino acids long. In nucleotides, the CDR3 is TGTGCCAGCCGCCAGGGGGGCGAGGAGACCCAGTACTTC. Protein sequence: CASRQGGEETQYF.

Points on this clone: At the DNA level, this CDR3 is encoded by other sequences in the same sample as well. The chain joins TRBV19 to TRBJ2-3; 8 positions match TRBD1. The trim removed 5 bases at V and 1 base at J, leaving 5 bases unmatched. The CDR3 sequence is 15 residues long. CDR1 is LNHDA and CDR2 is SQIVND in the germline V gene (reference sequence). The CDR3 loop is CASSPGTGRTDTQYF. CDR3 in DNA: TGTGCCAGTAGTCCCGGGACAGGACGCACAGATACGCAGTATTTT.